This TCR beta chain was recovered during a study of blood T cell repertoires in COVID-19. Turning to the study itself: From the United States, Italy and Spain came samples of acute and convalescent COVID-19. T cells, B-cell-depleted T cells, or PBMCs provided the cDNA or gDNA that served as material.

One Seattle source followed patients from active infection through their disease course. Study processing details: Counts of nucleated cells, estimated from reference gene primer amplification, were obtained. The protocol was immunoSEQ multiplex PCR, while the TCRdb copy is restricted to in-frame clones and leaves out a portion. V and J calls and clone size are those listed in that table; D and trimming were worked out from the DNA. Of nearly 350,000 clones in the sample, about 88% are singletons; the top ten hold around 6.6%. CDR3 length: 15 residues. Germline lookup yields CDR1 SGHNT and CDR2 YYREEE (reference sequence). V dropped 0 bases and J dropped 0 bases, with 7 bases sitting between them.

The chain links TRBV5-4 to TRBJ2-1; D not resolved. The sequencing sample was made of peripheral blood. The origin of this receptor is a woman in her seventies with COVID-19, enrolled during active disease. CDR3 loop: CASSLATGSYNEQFF. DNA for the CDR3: TGTGCCAGCAGCTTGGCGACGGGCTCCTACAATGAGCAGTTCTTC. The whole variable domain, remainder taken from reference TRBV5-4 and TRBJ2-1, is ETGVTQSPTHLIKTRGQQVTLRCSSQSGHNTVSWYQQALGQGPQFIFQYYREEENGRGNFPPRFSGLQFPNYSSELNVNALELDDSALYLCASSLATGSYNEQFFGPGTRLTVL.